Sequencing of this TCR beta chain was carried out in a study of regulatory T cells in long-lasting Graves disease. The V end was cut by 9 bases, the J end by 4 bases, with 17 bases between. The CDR3 totals 14 residues. Sequencing libraries for TCR beta were prepared with iRepertoire HTBI primers and Arm-PCR of CDR3 regions. Study processing details: Identification across samples found about 65 TRBV and approximately 15 TRBJ segments. TCRdb re-called the multiplex PCR reads through MiXCR, storing one row per CDR3 protein. TCRdb, rather than the study authors, made the V and J calls. The table has hundreds of thousands of distinct CDR3 sequences, approximately 16% seen once. This clonotype was counted between two and nine times. Its target is unknown. The time point was: newly diagnosed GD, antithyroid drugs for less than 3 months. Construction of the TCR library relied on RNA isolated from PBMCs. Findings and caveats of the study: Patients with persistent disease shared 2,741 public clonotypes, outpacing the 966 shared by new patients.

These data are also associated with another study on T cells in Graves' hyperthyroidism and ophthalmopathy. This second study notes: Stable hyperthyroidism: no ophthalmopathy progression over 18 months of follow-up. With a median lead of roughly 6.8 months before onset, the model predicted ophthalmopathy.

The gene calls are TRBV12-3 or TRBV12-4 and TRBJ2-3, with D possibly being TRBD1 (6 bases). The origin of this receptor is a woman aged 35 to 60 with Graves disease. The source material was peripheral blood mononuclear cells (PBMCs), sampled at new diagnosis, from a patient treated with antithyroid drugs. This CDR3 is CASSAGKGADTQYF. In DNA form, the CDR3 reads TGTGCCAGTTCGGCCGGGAAGGGGGCAGATACGCAGTATTTT.